The sample holds a few counts of the clone carrying this TCR beta chain. The antigen remains undetermined. After removal of 4 bases from V and 1 base from J, the junction contained 4 bases not matched to a gene. The CDR3 has 16 residues. From germline, CDR1 is SEHNR and CDR2 FQNEAQ (reference sequence). This record belongs to a study of T cell repertoires in cytomegalovirus infection. Study-level background: Epitope selection comprised recently identified HLA-C-restricted CMV epitopes and well-studied HLA-B-restricted CMV epitopes. Through public TCR beta signatures, both CMV infection and matching HLA type were indicated.

Study-wide findings and caveats: Cumulative public TCR beta family frequency identified CMV carriers with the relevant HLA. Dominating the ex vivo response were HLA-C-restricted CMV-specific TCR beta clonotypes.

TCRdb redid the calling of the reads with MiXCR, one entry per CDR3 protein. The data contain around 770,000 distinct CDR3 sequences, 25% to 30% of them seen just once; the ten biggest clones take up around 13%. This TCR came from a human donor in good health (CMV status not recorded). Some clones in this sample may be carry-over from other donors' samples. The input for sequencing was cultured CD8+ T cells from PBMCs, taken from culture after CMV antigen stimulation. This chain joins TRBV7-9 and TRBJ2-2, with 9 positions matching TRBD1. CDR3 amino acids: CASSSTGGKNTGELFF. For the CDR3, the DNA is TGTGCCAGCAGCTCGACAGGGGGAAAGAACACCGGGGAGCTGTTTTTT.